The rows below give T cell receptor beta chains drawn from one sample of a study of T cells in Graves' hyperthyroidism and ophthalmopathy. TCRdb passed the multiplex PCR reads through MiXCR, listing each CDR3 protein once. Of about 480,000 distinct CDR3 sequences listed, under 25% are singletons. Source material: blood. The receptor set was obtained from a woman in her seventies with Graves' ophthalmopathy. CDR3s include the opening cysteine and the closing phenylalanine or tryptophan. D genes are given only for firm matches. Some rows have no size entry. The others give once, few or many, or a class for an expanded clone.

TRBJ2-2,TRBV10-3,12,NA,few,CAISGGTGELFF,TGTGCCATCAGTGGAGGGACCGGGGAGCTGTTTTTT
TRBJ2-2,TRBV5-1,18,TRBD1,NA,CASSLGFPGTGFSGELFF,TGCGCCAGCAGCTTGGGATTCCCCGGGACAGGGTTTTCCGGGGAGCTGTTTTTT
TRBJ2-3,TRBV6-2/TRBV6-3,14,NA,few,CASREGYSSDTQYF,TGTGCCAGCAGGGAAGGGTATTCTTCAGATACGCAGTATTTT
TRBJ2-5,TRBV20-1,16,TRBD2,many,CSAMGLAGGGQETQYF,TGCAGTGCTATGGGATTAGCGGGAGGAGGGCAAGAGACCCAGTACTTC
TRBJ2-2,TRBV5-5,14,TRBD2,NA,CASRGGRNTGELFF,TGTGCCAGCCGGGGGGGGAGGAACACCGGGGAGCTGTTTTTT
TRBJ2-3,TRBV20-1,15,TRBD2,NA,CSLRDVGRAGDTQYF,TGCAGCCTACGGGACGTGGGGAGGGCGGGAGATACGCAGTATTTT
TRBJ1-2,TRBV27,15,NA,few,CASSLSKGTLSGYTF,TGTGCCAGCAGTTTATCGAAGGGCACGCTATCGGGCTACACCTTC
TRBJ2-1,TRBV7-9,13,NA,many,CASSFRAYNEQFF,TGTGCCAGCAGCTTCAGGGCGTACAATGAGCAGTTCTTC
TRBJ1-1,TRBV7-3,15,NA,many,CASTSGTIGYTEAFF,TGTGCCAGCACCTCTGGTACGATTGGATACACTGAAGCTTTCTTT
TRBJ1-5,TRBV6-1,14,NA,NA,CASTLGQHNQPQHF,TGTGCCAGCACTTTGGGACAACACAATCAGCCCCAGCATTTT
TRBJ2-3,TRBV7-6,18,TRBD2,NA,CASSLAGGAGGHTDTQYF,TGTGCCAGCAGCTTAGCGGGTGGAGCGGGAGGCCACACAGATACGCAGTATTTT
TRBJ1-1,TRBV28,15,NA,many,CASSTSGEGDTEAFF,TGTGCCAGCAGTACCTCCGGCGAGGGGGACACTGAAGCTTTCTTT
TRBJ1-2,TRBV29-1,13,TRBD1,NA,CSVEPDRGNGYTF,TGCAGCGTTGAACCGGACAGGGGGAATGGCTACACCTTC
TRBJ1-5,TRBV2,15,NA,many,CATKSESVSNQPQHF,TGTGCCACTAAAAGTGAAAGTGTTAGCAATCAGCCCCAGCATTTT
TRBJ1-1,TRBV5-5,15,NA,few,CASSSSRARNTEAFF,TGTGCCAGCAGCTCCTCTAGGGCGAGGAACACTGAAGCTTTCTTT
TRBJ1-1,TRBV19,12,NA,NA,CASSPGGAEAFF,TGTGCCAGTAGCCCGGGAGGCGCTGAAGCTTTCTTT
TRBJ2-7,TRBV6-2/TRBV6-3,14,NA,few,CASSIRDRSYEQYF,TGTGCCAGCAGTATACGGGACCGATCCTACGAGCAGTACTTC